This TCR beta chain was retrieved from a study of blood T cell repertoires in COVID-19. The germline V gene encodes CDR1 SGDLS and CDR2 YYNGEE. The junction had 6 bases not matched to a gene; V was cut back by 4 bases and J by 0 bases. This CDR3 spans 16 amino acids. Profiled with immunoSEQ multiplex PCR; TCRdb holds only in-frame clones, not every one. The data contain about 240,000 clones, approximately 86% of them singletons. Sequencing used peripheral blood. This chain connects TRBV9 to TRBJ2-1, with TRBD1 identical over 8 bases. The origin of this receptor is a woman in her seventies with active or convalescent COVID-19. The CDR3 reads CASSPRDRGSYNEQFF. In nucleotides, the CDR3 is TGTGCCAGCAGCCCGCGAGACAGGGGCTCCTACAATGAGCAGTTCTTC.